Each of the 21 T cell receptor beta chains below was sequenced from the same sample in a study of blood T cell repertoires in COVID-19. Profiled with immunoSEQ multiplex PCR; TCRdb holds only in-frame clones, not every one. The sample includes 410,000 or so clones, just over 85% of them seen just once. The sample comprised peripheral blood. These receptors were collected from a woman in her 30s with active or convalescent COVID-19.

This chain connects TRBV6-6 to TRBJ2-7; possible D gene TRBD1, 5 bases. Trimming took 1 base from V and 2 from J, leaving 15 bases between them. CDR1 is MNHNY, CDR2 SVGAGI, per germline (reference sequence). The CDR3 totals 16 residues. The CDR3 region is CASSYFPDSITYEQYF. For the CDR3, the DNA is TGTGCCAGCAGTTACTTCCCCGACAGCATTACCTACGAGCAGTACTTC.

The J gene is TRBJ1-2, the V gene TRBV4-1, with D unresolved. CDR1 MGHRA and CDR2 YSYEKL come from the germline V gene. This CDR3 has 13 residues. Trimming cost V 0 bases and J 8 bases, with 10 bases left between them. As DNA, the CDR3 is TGCGCCAGCAGCCAAGAGAGGCGGGCGGGCTACACCTTC. It yields the protein CASSQERRAGYTF.

This clone occurred a few times. CDR3 sequence: CASSNRDRTTNEKLFF. DNA of the CDR3: TGCGCCAGCAGCAACCGGGACAGAACAACTAATGAAAAACTGTTTTTT. V usage is TRBV5-1 and J usage is TRBJ1-4, with TRBD1 identical over 7 bases. Per the germline V gene, CDR1 is SGHRS and CDR2 is YFSETQ. V lost 4 bases to trimming and J lost 0 bases; unmatched junction nucleotides: 6. This CDR3 is built from 16 residues.

The chain combines TRBV5-8 with TRBJ1-2; a weak D match, TRBD1 (6 bases). The CDR3 runs to 16 residues. Trimming pared 4 bases from V and 0 bases from J, leaving 16 bases between. Germline CDR1 SGHTS, CDR2 YDEGEE. CDR3 nucleotides: TGTGCCAGCAGCCCCCTGAGGACAGATGCTAACTATGGCTACACCTTC. Residues: CASSPLRTDANYGYTF.

The rearrangement joins TRBV6-5 to TRBJ1-2; the match to TRBD1 covers 8 bases. The CDR3 loop spans 16 amino acids. Germline assignment: CDR1 MNHEY and CDR2 SVGAGI. The V and J ends lost 2 bases and 4 bases, in that order; junction bases with no gene match: 9. In DNA, the CDR3 is TGTGCCAGCAGTTACCCGTCAGGGGGCGGCGGCTATGGCTACACCTTC. Translating it yields CASSYPSGGGGYGYTF.

The chain joins TRBV6-6 to TRBJ1-5; possible D gene TRBD1, 5 bases. Looked up from germline, CDR1 is MNHNY and CDR2 is SVGAGI (reference sequence). There are 15 residues in the CDR3. Trimming left V 6 bases short and J 0 bases short, with 12 bases between. The DNA for the CDR3 is TGTGCCAGCAGGCGGGACGGTAATAGCAATCAGCCCCAGCATTTT. Translating gives CASRRDGNSNQPQHF.

V is TRBV9 and J is TRBJ1-1; possible D gene TRBD1, 5 bases. This CDR3 is built from 16 residues. The germline V gene has CDR1 SGDLS and CDR2 YYNGEE. The germline V and J ends were trimmed by 0 bases and 5 bases, with 17 bases remaining between them. The CDR3 region has the DNA TGTGCCAGCAGCGTAGCTGGCCAGGGCGGTAATACTGAAGCTTTCTTT. Amino acids: CASSVAGQGGNTEAFF.

The chain uses TRBV6-1 and TRBJ2-5; D gene unclear. CDR1 MNHNS and CDR2 SASEGT come from the germline V gene. The CDR3 has 15 amino acids. The V end was cut by 1 base, the J end by 4 bases, with 13 bases between. CDR3 DNA sequence: TGTGCCAGCAGTGAAGAGGTTACAGTAGGAGAGACCCAGTACTTC. Protein: CASSEEVTVGETQYF.

This clone was counted once. The CDR3 DNA reads TGTGCCAGCGCCTTCGGGCAGGGCCCCTACGAGCAGTACTTC. Translated: CASAFGQGPYEQYF. This chain uses TRBV3-1 (or the pseudogene TRBV3-2) with TRBJ2-7; D perhaps matches TRBD1 (5 bases). This CDR3 has 14 amino acids. Germline values: CDR1 LGHDT, CDR2 YNNKEL (reference sequence). Trimming removed 8 bases at V and 2 bases at J, with 16 bases between.

This chain joins TRBV2 and TRBJ1-2; possibly TRBD1 for D (6 bases). V was pared by 3 bases and J by 6 bases, with 14 bases between. Germline V lookup: CDR1 SNHLY, CDR2 FYNNEI. The CDR3 length is 14 residues. The CDR3 DNA reads TGTGCCAGCAGTGAGATGGTAACAGGGCATGGCTACACCTTC. It is translated as CASSEMVTGHGYTF.

The chain employs TRBV19 and TRBJ1-1; 8 nucleotides align to TRBD1. The CDR3 extends over 13 amino acids. Trimming took 6 bases from V and 3 from J; bases not matched to a gene: 3. CDR1 and CDR2 (germline): LNHDA, SQIVND (reference sequence). The CDR3 sequence: CASRLQGDTEAFF. The CDR3 DNA sequence: TGTGCCAGTAGACTACAGGGGGACACTGAAGCTTTCTTT.

This sequence joins TRBV11-2 and TRBJ1-3; unclear D gene. The CDR3 totals 13 residues. Germline assignment: CDR1 SGHAT and CDR2 FQNNGV. The V end lost 3 bases, the J end lost 3 bases, and 6 bases lay between the germline ends. The CDR3 here is CASSFGNGNTIYF. Here the CDR3 DNA reads TGTGCCAGCAGCTTCGGGAATGGAAACACCATATATTTT.

This chain uses TRBV6-5 with TRBJ1-4, with a weak D call TRBD1 (6 bases). This CDR3 has 14 residues. V was shortened by 0 bases and J by 12 bases, with 14 bases between the two germline ends. Germline V gives CDR1 MNHEY, CDR2 SVGAGI. As DNA, the CDR3 is TGTGCCAGCAGTTACTCAACAGGGTCGGGTGAACTGTTTTTT. Its protein product is CASSYSTGSGELFF.

This chain uses TRBV30 with TRBJ1-1; no definite D call. Germline V gene data show CDR1 as GTSNPN and CDR2 as SVGIG (reference sequence). With 1 base removed from V and 1 base from J, the gap between germline ends came to 13 bases. The length of the CDR3 is 15 residues. The CDR3 reads CAWSEEGGSNTEAFF. CDR3 DNA: TGTGCCTGGAGTGAGGAGGGTGGATCGAACACTGAAGCTTTCTTT.

The chain couples TRBV2 to TRBJ2-7, with 10 bases lining up with TRBD1. In germline, CDR1 is SNHLY, CDR2 FYNNEI. This CDR3 contains 13 residues. V was clipped by 8 bases and J by 5 bases; unmatched bases: 6. The CDR3 DNA sequence: TGTGCCAGCGGCTGGGACAGGGGCCACGAGCAGTACTTC. The encoded protein is CASGWDRGHEQYF.

The chain is built from TRBV11-2 and TRBJ2-3, with TRBD2 matching 9 bases. CDR1 is SGHAT and CDR2 is FQNNGV in the germline V gene. The CDR3 extends over 17 amino acids. J lost 2 bases, V lost 5 bases, and 11 bases had no gene match. The CDR3: CASSPRGLAGVTDTQYF. The CDR3 DNA is TGTGCCAGCAGCCCCCGGGGGTTAGCGGGAGTCACAGATACGCAGTATTTT.

The genes are TRBV7-8 and TRBJ2-7; TRBD1 matches 7 bases. The CDR3 is 15 amino acids. The V gene end was trimmed by 3 bases and the J gene end by 4 bases; junction bases not matched to a gene: 9. The germline V gene encodes CDR1 SGHVS and CDR2 FQNEAQ. The CDR3, as DNA: TGTGCCAGCAGCTTGACCGGGACAGTTCTTTACGAGCAGTACTTC. Residues: CASSLTGTVLYEQYF.

The chain is built from TRBV30 and TRBJ1-1; a possible D gene is TRBD1 (5 bases). The germline CDR1 and CDR2 sequences are GTSNPN and SVGIG (reference sequence). V was trimmed by 2 bases and J by 11 bases, leaving 15 bases between them. This CDR3 region has 12 residues. The CDR3 loop reads CAWSPQGYRAFF. The CDR3 nucleotides read TGTGCCTGGAGTCCCCAGGGTTATAGGGCTTTCTTT.

Only one count was recorded for this clone. The rearrangement uses TRBV5-4 and TRBJ2-5, with a possible D match to TRBD2 (6 bases). CDR3 length: 15 amino acids. Per the germline V gene, CDR1 is SGHNT and CDR2 is YYREEE (reference sequence). Deletions cut 0 bases from V and 3 bases from J, with 12 bases between. The CDR3 region is CASSLVISGEETQYF. CDR3 DNA sequence: TGTGCCAGCAGCTTGGTTATTAGCGGCGAAGAGACCCAGTACTTC.

The CDR3 nucleotides are TGTGCCAGCAGCCCCCGGGACAGGGGCTACGAGCAGTACTTC. Residues: CASSPRDRGYEQYF. The V call is TRBV13, the J call TRBJ2-7; 10 bases match TRBD1. This CDR3 is built from 14 residues. Trimming took 5 bases from V and 3 from J; bases not matched to a gene: 4. The germline V gene encodes CDR1 PRHDT and CDR2 FYEKMQ (reference sequence).

The CDR3 nucleotides read TGTGCCAGCAGTCCGACCCCGGGACAGGGGGCTAAGAAAAACATTCAGTACTTC. Translation gives CASSPTPGQGAKKNIQYF. This chain uses TRBV6-6 with TRBJ2-4; 12 positions match TRBD1. The length of the CDR3 is 18 residues. V trimming: 5 bases; J trimming: 4 bases; junction bases outside the gene matches: 12. Germline CDR1 MNHNY, CDR2 SVGAGI (reference sequence).